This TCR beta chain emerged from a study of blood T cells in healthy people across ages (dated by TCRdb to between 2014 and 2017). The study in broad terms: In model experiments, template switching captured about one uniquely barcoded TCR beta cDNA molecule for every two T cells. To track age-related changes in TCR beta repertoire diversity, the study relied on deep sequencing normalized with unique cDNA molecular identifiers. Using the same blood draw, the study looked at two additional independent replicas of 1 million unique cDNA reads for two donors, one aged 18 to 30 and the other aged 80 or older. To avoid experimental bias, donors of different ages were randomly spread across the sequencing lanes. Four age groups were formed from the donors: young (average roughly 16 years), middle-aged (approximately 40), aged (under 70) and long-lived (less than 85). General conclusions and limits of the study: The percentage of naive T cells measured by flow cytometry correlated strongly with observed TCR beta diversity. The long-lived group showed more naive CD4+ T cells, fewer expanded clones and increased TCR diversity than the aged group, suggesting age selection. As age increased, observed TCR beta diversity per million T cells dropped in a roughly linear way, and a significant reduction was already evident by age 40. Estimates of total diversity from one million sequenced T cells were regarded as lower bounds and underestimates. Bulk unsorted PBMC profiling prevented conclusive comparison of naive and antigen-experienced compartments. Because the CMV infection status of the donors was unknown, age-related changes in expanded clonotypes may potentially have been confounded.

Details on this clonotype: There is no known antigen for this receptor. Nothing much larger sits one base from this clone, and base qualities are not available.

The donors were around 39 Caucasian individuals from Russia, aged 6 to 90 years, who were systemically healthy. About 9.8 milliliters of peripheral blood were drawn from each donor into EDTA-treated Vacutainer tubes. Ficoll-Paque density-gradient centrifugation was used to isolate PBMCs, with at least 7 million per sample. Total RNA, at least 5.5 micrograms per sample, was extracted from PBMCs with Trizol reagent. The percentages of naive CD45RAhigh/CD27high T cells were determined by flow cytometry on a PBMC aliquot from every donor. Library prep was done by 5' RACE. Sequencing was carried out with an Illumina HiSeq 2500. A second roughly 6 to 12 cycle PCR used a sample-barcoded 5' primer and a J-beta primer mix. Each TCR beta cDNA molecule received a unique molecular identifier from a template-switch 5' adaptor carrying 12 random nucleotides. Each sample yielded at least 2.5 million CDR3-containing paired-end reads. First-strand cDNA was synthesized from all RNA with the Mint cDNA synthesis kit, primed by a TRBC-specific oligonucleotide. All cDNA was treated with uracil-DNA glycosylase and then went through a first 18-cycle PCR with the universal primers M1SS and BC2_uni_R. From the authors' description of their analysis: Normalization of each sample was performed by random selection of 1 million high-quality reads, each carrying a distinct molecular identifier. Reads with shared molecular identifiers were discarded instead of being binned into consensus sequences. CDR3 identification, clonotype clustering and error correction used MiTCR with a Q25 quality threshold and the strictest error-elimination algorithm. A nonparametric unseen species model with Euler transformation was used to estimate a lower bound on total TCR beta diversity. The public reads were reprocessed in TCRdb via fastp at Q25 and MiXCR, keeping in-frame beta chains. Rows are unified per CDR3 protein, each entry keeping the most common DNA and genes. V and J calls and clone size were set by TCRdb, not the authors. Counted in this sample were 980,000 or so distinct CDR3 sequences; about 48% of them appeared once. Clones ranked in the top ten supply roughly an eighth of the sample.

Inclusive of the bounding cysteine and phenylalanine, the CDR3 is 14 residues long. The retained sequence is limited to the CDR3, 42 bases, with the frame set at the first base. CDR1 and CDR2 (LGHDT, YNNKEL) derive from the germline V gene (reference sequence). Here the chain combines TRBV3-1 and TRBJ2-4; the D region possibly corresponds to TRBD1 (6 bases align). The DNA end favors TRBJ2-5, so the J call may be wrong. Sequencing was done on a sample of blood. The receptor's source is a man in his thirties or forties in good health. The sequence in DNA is TGTGCCAGCAGCCAAAGGGACAACCAAGAGACCCAGTACTTC. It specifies CASSQRDNQETQYF.